The rows below give T cell receptor beta chains drawn from one sample of a study of CD8+CD57+ T cells in acquired aplastic anemia. TCRdb re-called the reads through MiXCR, storing one row per CDR3 protein. The table has about 150,000 distinct CDR3 sequences, 40% to 50% seen once. Material for sequencing was sorted CD4+, CD8+, or CD8+CD57+ T cells (not recorded which) from PBMCs. These receptors originate from a human donor with aplastic anemia. Each CDR3 is given with its conserved first and last residue. A D gene is named only where the DNA matches it firmly. Size tells how often a clone was seen (once, few, many) or the class of an expanded clone, and some rows leave it out.

clone_size,d_call,cdr3_length,j_call,v_call,cdr3_nt,cdr3_aa
many,.,15,TRBJ2-3,TRBV5-5,TGTGCCAGCAGCTTGGAGCAGGGGACTACAGATACGCAGTATTTT,CASSLEQGTTDTQYF
many,.,13,TRBJ1-2,TRBV19,TGTGCCAGTAGTATCCTAACAGACTATGGCTACACCTTC,CASSILTDYGYTF
once,TRBD2,16,TRBJ2-7,TRBV5-1,TGCGCCAGCAGCTTTTGGATAGCGGGAGGGCCGTACGAGCAGTACTTC,CASSFWIAGGPYEQYF
many,.,13,TRBJ1-6,TRBV27,TGTGCCAGCAAAGTCTGGGGAGATTCACCCCTCCACTTT,CASKVWGDSPLHF
.,TRBD1,15,TRBJ2-1,TRBV6-1,TGTGCCAGCAGCCGAGCCAGGGGGCCCTACAATGAGCAGTTCTTC,CASSRARGPYNEQFF
.,.,14,TRBJ1-2,TRBV10-3,TGTGCTCCCACAGGGATAAACTCTAACTATGGCTACACCTTC,CAPTGINSNYGYTF
many,.,16,TRBJ1-1,TRBV4-1,TGCGCCAGCAGCGGGGAATGGGGCGCCATGAACACTGAAGCTTTCTTT,CASSGEWGAMNTEAFF
few,.,13,TRBJ1-5,TRBV29-1,TGCAGCGTTGTTGGGGGCGACAATCAGCCCCAGCATTTT,CSVVGGDNQPQHF
many,.,18,TRBJ2-1,TRBV14,TGTGCCAGCAGCCAAGATGGGAGTTGGGGATTGGTTCGAAATGAGCAGTTCTTC,CASSQDGSWGLVRNEQFF
.,TRBD1,13,TRBJ1-4,TRBV10-2,TGCGCCAGCAGTGATGGGACAGGGGAAAAACTGTTTTTT,CASSDGTGEKLFF
many,.,13,TRBJ2-7,TRBV10-1,TGCGCCAGCCAGGATACTAGTAACTACGAGCAGTACTTC,CASQDTSNYEQYF
many,TRBD1,15,TRBJ1-1,TRBV11-2,TGTGCCAGCAGCTTACTTACAGGGGAGTGGACTGAAGCTTTCTTT,CASSLLTGEWTEAFF
.,.,16,TRBJ2-1,TRBV6-1,TGTGCCAGCTCACTTACCTACGGGAGTATGCCAGATGAGCAGTTCTTC,CASSLTYGSMPDEQFF
.,.,15,TRBJ2-3,TRBV11-1,TGTGCCAGCAGCTTAGGGGTCGGGACCACAGATACGCAGTATTTT,CASSLGVGTTDTQYF
many,TRBD1,16,TRBJ1-5,TRBV24-1,TGTGCCACCAGTGATTCGGGGACAGGGACCATAGGGACCCAGCATTTT,CATSDSGTGTIGTQHF
.,.,13,TRBJ2-7,TRBV2,TGTGCCAGACAAATAAAAAGCTCCTACGAGCAGTACTTC,CARQIKSSYEQYF
.,.,13,TRBJ2-7,TRBV20-1,TGCAGTGCCCCAGACGACGGGGCCAACGAGCAGTACTTC,CSAPDDGANEQYF
few,.,12,TRBJ1-5,TRBV9,TGTGCCAGCAGCCAAAGTAATCAGCCCCAGCATTTT,CASSQSNQPQHF
.,.,9,TRBJ1-6,TRBV20-1,TGCAGTGCCGGGACACCCCTCCACTTT,CSAGTPLHF
many,.,15,TRBJ1-2,TRBV4-1,TGCGCCAGCAGCCAGATCCCTGCAGCCCGGATCGGCTACACCTTC,CASSQIPAARIGYTF
.,TRBD1,14,TRBJ2-7,TRBV5-1,TGCGCCAGCAGCTTGTCAGGACAGGGGAACGAGCAGTACTTC,CASSLSGQGNEQYF
few,.,14,TRBJ2-7,TRBV12-3/TRBV12-4,TGTGCCAGCAGCTCGGGTCCGAGCTCCTACGAGCAGTACTTC,CASSSGPSSYEQYF
many,.,14,TRBJ2-3,TRBV7-3,TGTGCCAGCAGCTTGGCGGGGTTCACAGATACGCAGTATTTT,CASSLAGFTDTQYF
.,.,15,TRBJ2-7,TRBV27,TGTGCCAGCAGTTTTCTGACGGCGACCTCCTACGAGCAGTACTTC,CASSFLTATSYEQYF
.,.,13,TRBJ2-6,TRBV12-3/TRBV12-4,TGTGCCAGCCCCCCACCCGGGGCCAACGTCCTGACTTTC,CASPPPGANVLTF
many,.,13,TRBJ1-2,TRBV7-9,TGTGCCAGCAGCTCCACGGGCCCCCATGGCTACACCTTC,CASSSTGPHGYTF
.,TRBD1,14,TRBJ2-7,TRBV2,TGTGCCAGCAGTGCCCGGGACAGGAGGGGGGAGCAGTACTTC,CASSARDRRGEQYF
.,.,13,TRBJ2-3,TRBV24-1,TGTGCCACCAGTCACGGACTCACAGATACGCAGTACTTT,CATSHGLTDTQYF
few,.,12,TRBJ2-5,TRBV7-7,TGTGCTAGCAGCGCCCCGGGGGAGACCCAGTACTTC,CASSAPGETQYF
many,TRBD1,15,TRBJ2-7,TRBV10-3,TGTGCCCCGTATCAGGCGGACAGGGTGTTCCACGAGCAGTACTTC,CAPYQADRVFHEQYF
.,TRBD1,14,TRBJ1-1,TRBV7-8,TGTGCCAGCAGCGGAAACAGGGGGGACACTGAAGCTTTCTTT,CASSGNRGDTEAFF
.,.,14,TRBJ1-2,TRBV9,TGTGCCAGCAGCGTAGGGGGCGCTTTCTATGGCTACACCTTC,CASSVGGAFYGYTF
.,TRBD2,16,TRBJ2-7,TRBV20-1,TGCAGTGCTAGAGTTACTAGCGGGGGACGCGACTACGAGCAGTACTTC,CSARVTSGGRDYEQYF
many,.,14,TRBJ2-3,TRBV24-1,TGTGCCACCAGTGATTTAACGAGGAGAGATACGCAGTATTTT,CATSDLTRRDTQYF
many,.,14,TRBJ1-2,TRBV12-3/TRBV12-4,TGTGCCAGCAGTTCCCCACAGGGAATTTCTGGCTACACCTTC,CASSSPQGISGYTF
once,.,15,TRBJ1-6,TRBV7-8,TGTGCCAGCAGCCAAGATCAGTTACAGGGTGTCCCCCTCCACTTT,CASSQDQLQGVPLHF
once,.,17,TRBJ2-3,TRBV10-3,TGTGCCATCAGTGAGTTTGCAGGGTCTGTGGACACAGATACGCAGTATTTT,CAISEFAGSVDTDTQYF
.,.,14,TRBJ2-7,TRBV20-1,TGCAGTGCTAGAGGGGGAAGGGGTGACTACGAGCAGTACTTC,CSARGGRGDYEQYF
many,.,18,TRBJ2-3,TRBV7-2,TGTGCCAGCAGCTTAGCTGTCGCTAGCGTATTCATGGCAGATACGCAGTATTTT,CASSLAVASVFMADTQYF
.,TRBD2,17,TRBJ2-7,TRBV12-3/TRBV12-4,TGTGCCAGCAGTTTAGCGCTGGTAGCGGGAGGTACCTACGAGCAGTACTTC,CASSLALVAGGTYEQYF
many,TRBD2,18,TRBJ2-1,TRBV12-3/TRBV12-4,TGTGCCAGCAGTTTAGGGCTAGCGGGAAAAAGCTCCTACAATGAGCAGTTCTTC,CASSLGLAGKSSYNEQFF
once,TRBD1,13,TRBJ2-3,TRBV2,TGTGCCAGCAGCTCAAGGGGGCCAGATACGCAGTATTTT,CASSSRGPDTQYF
.,TRBD1,13,TRBJ2-7,TRBV15,TGTGCCACCAGCAGGGACAGGGGATACGAGCAGTACTTC,CATSRDRGYEQYF
.,.,11,TRBJ2-7,TRBV7-4,TGTGCCAGCGCCACGTACCACGAGCAGTACTTC,CASATYHEQYF
many,.,12,TRBJ2-7,TRBV7-9,TGTGCCAGCAGCCCCAACCCCTACGAGCAGTACTTC,CASSPNPYEQYF
.,.,15,TRBJ1-2,TRBV5-1,TGCGCCAGCAGCTCAAAGGGGGATCTACGCTATGGCTACACCTTC,CASSSKGDLRYGYTF
.,TRBD1,15,TRBJ1-5,TRBV2,TGTGCCAGCACCTTGGGGGACAGGGGCAATCAGCCCCAGCATTTT,CASTLGDRGNQPQHF
.,TRBD1,15,TRBJ1-1,TRBV7-9,TGTGCCAGCAGCCCGCGGACAGGCGAGAGCACTGAAGCTTTCTTT,CASSPRTGESTEAFF
.,TRBD1,16,TRBJ2-2,TRBV9,TGTGCCAGCAGCGGAAGCGGACAGGGTGGCACCGGGGAGCTGTTTTTT,CASSGSGQGGTGELFF
.,TRBD2,18,TRBJ2-2,TRBV3-1,TGTGCCAGCAGCCAACGATCGGGACTAGCGGGGGGCACCGGGGAGCTGTTTTTT,CASSQRSGLAGGTGELFF
once,.,11,TRBJ2-3,TRBV7-9,TGTGCCAGCAGCCCGTTCGAGACGCAGTATTTT,CASSPFETQYF
.,TRBD1,17,TRBJ2-2,TRBV4-2,TGTGCCAGCAGCAATTTTGGGACAGGAGCGAACACCGGGGAGCTGTTTTTT,CASSNFGTGANTGELFF
.,.,15,TRBJ2-5,TRBV7-6,TGTGCCAGCAGTTCACAGGGAGGGTTGCGTGAGACCCAGTACTTC,CASSSQGGLRETQYF
many,.,15,TRBJ2-7,TRBV20-1,TGCAGTGCTAGAGATATCCAGGGTGGCTCCTACGAGCAGTACTTC,CSARDIQGGSYEQYF
.,TRBD1,13,TRBJ1-6,TRBV29-1,TGCAGCGTTTCCGACAGGGGGAATTCACCCCTCCACTTT,CSVSDRGNSPLHF
.,.,15,TRBJ2-6,TRBV2,TGTGCCAGCAGTGAACGGGGGAGTGGGGCCAACGTCCTGACTTTC,CASSERGSGANVLTF
few,.,13,TRBJ1-2,TRBV10-2,TGCGCCAGCAGTGAGTCGCAGGGCGGAGGCTACACCTTC,CASSESQGGGYTF
.,.,15,TRBJ2-3,TRBV10-2,TGCGCCAGCAGTGAGTCAAGCGAATCGACAGATACGCAGTATTTT,CASSESSESTDTQYF
many,TRBD2,13,TRBJ2-7,TRBV20-1,TGCAGTGCTGCTAGCGGGGATGCCTACGAGCAGTACTTC,CSAASGDAYEQYF